The 18 T cell receptor beta chains below were found in one sample sequenced in a study of shared clonotypes between healthy human individuals. Data came from immunoSEQ multiplex PCR; TCRdb stores just in-frame clones and leaves some out. There are millions of clones in the sample; just over 90% occur only once, and 0.35% to 0.5% lies in the top ten. Sequenced sample: naive CD4+ T cells from PBMCs. Subset indicated: CD45RA+ positively selected. The receptor set was obtained from a man aged 18 to 29 in good health. Some clones in this sample may be carry-over from other donors' samples.

Comments on this clone: The sample contains more than one DNA sequence encoding this CDR3. This chain uses TRBV6-5 with TRBJ1-3; D is uncertain. V was shortened by 5 bases and J by 0 bases, with 8 bases between the two germline ends. This CDR3 has 14 residues. Germline V lookup: CDR1 MNHEY, CDR2 SVGAGI. The CDR3 loop reads CASSRTDSGNTIYF. In DNA form, the CDR3 reads TGTGCCAGCAGTCGGACGGACTCTGGAAACACCATATATTTT.

The gene calls are TRBV6-5 and TRBJ2-7; a possible D gene is TRBD2 (5 bases). Germline CDR1 and CDR2: MNHEY and SVGAGI. The CDR3 loop spans 11 amino acids. Trimming took off 6 bases at V and 6 bases at J, with 9 bases between the two ends. The CDR3 is CASRDAGEQYF. The DNA of the CDR3 is TGTGCCAGCAGGGACGCGGGCGAGCAGTACTTC.

CDR3 amino acids: CASTGQGQSEAFF. CDR3 nucleotides: TGTGCCAGCACCGGACAGGGTCAATCTGAAGCTTTCTTT. This sequence joins TRBV6-5 and TRBJ1-1; 8 nucleotides align to TRBD1. V lost 7 bases and J lost 6; bases outside the gene matches: 7. Germline-derived CDR1 and CDR2 are MNHEY and SVGAGI. This CDR3 has 13 residues.

The CDR3 nucleotides are TGTGCCAGCAGCGTATTGGGGCAGACCACCGGGGAGCTGTTTTTT. It yields the protein CASSVLGQTTGELFF. The V and J genes are TRBV9 and TRBJ2-2, with TRBD1 as a possible D gene (5 bases). The germline CDR1 and CDR2 sequences are SGDLS and YYNGEE. The CDR3 extends over 15 amino acids. Trimming cost V 1 base and J 4 bases, with 11 bases left between them.

J is TRBJ1-2 and V is TRBV28; TRBD1 might be the D (5 bases). Deletions cut 5 bases from V and 10 bases from J, with 14 bases between. CDR1 MDHEN and CDR2 SYDVKM come from the germline V gene. The CDR3 sequence is 12 residues long. The chain's CDR3 is CASSPAGHHYTF. Here the CDR3 DNA reads TGTGCCAGCAGTCCTGCAGGACACCACTACACCTTC.

The chain employs TRBV10-3 and TRBJ2-3; no definite D call. With 2 bases removed from V and 3 bases from J, the gap between germline ends came to 6 bases. Looked up from germline, CDR1 is ENHRY and CDR2 is SYGVKD. This CDR3 region has 13 residues. The CDR3, as DNA: TGTGCCATCAGTGAGATTATGACAGATACGCAGTATTTT. This translates into CAISEIMTDTQYF.

The V gene is TRBV28, the J gene TRBJ2-3; tentative D call: TRBD2 (5 bases). Germline CDR1 reads MDHEN; CDR2 reads SYDVKM. The CDR3 contains 15 residues. V dropped 2 bases and J dropped 2 bases, with 11 bases sitting between them. In DNA, the CDR3 is TGTGCCAGCAGTTTAGGCGGGCCCACCACAGATACGCAGTATTTT. This codes for CASSLGGPTTDTQYF.

This clone was picked up one time. The V and J genes are TRBV28 and TRBJ1-1, with 8 bases lining up with TRBD1. The CDR3 loop spans 15 amino acids. The germline CDR1 and CDR2 sequences are MDHEN and SYDVKM. Trimming removed 2 bases from V and 4 bases from J; junction bases left unmatched: 6. For the CDR3, the DNA is TGTGCCAGCAGTTTACATACAGGGGGAGCCACTGAAGCTTTCTTT. Amino acids: CASSLHTGGATEAFF.

The J gene is TRBJ1-4, the V gene TRBV6-1, with TRBD1 as a possible D gene (5 bases). Germline V CDR1 and CDR2: MNHNS, SASEGT. Trimming shortened V by 8 bases and J by 7 bases, and 17 bases separated the two germline ends. CDR3 size: 14 residues. CDR3 sequence reads: CASFGSDGGEKLFF. The CDR3 bases are TGTGCCAGCTTTGGGTCCGATGGGGGTGAAAAACTGTTTTTT.

Regarding this clone: Other DNA sequences within the sample encode an identical CDR3. The V call is TRBV7-3, the J call TRBJ2-5, with D unclear. The CDR3 covers 13 residues. The germline CDR1 and CDR2 sequences are SGHTA and FQGTGA. V lost 2 bases and J lost 4, with 8 bases in between. The CDR3, as DNA: TGTGCCAGCAGCTTACGGAGTGGAGAGACCCAGTACTTC. Translated: CASSLRSGETQYF.

Concerning this clone: The same CDR3 can be traced to other DNA sequences in this sample. This chain connects TRBV28 to TRBJ1-1; D gene ambiguous. The CDR3 spans 14 residues. The V end was cut by 2 bases, the J end by 3 bases, with 10 bases between. In germline, CDR1 is MDHEN, CDR2 SYDVKM. DNA for the CDR3: TGTGCCAGCAGTTTAGGGGTGGGGTACACTGAAGCTTTCTTT. Amino acids: CASSLGVGYTEAFF.

This clone was seen only once. The rearrangement uses TRBV6-5 and TRBJ2-1; TRBD1 might be the D (5 bases). Germline loops: CDR1 MNHEY, CDR2 SVGAGI. The CDR3 length is 14 residues. Deletions cut 4 bases from V and 5 bases from J, with 12 bases between. As DNA, the CDR3 is TGTGCCAGCAGTTCCTGGACAAGGGACAATGAGCAGTTCTTC. This encodes CASSSWTRDNEQFF.

In the case of this clone: The same CDR3 also results from other DNA sequences found in this sample. The chain joins TRBV20-1 to TRBJ2-5; no clear D gene. This CDR3 contains 11 residues. Trimming removed 2 bases from V and 4 bases from J, with 5 bases in between. CDR1 is DFQATT and CDR2 is SNEGSKA in the germline V gene (reference sequence). The CDR3 nucleotides read TGCAGTGCTAGAATAGGAGAGACCCAGTACTTC. It encodes CSARIGETQYF.

This clone was picked up one time. The chain links TRBV29-1 to TRBJ1-5, with 7 bases aligning to TRBD1. The CDR3 has 14 amino acids. From germline, CDR1 is SQVTM and CDR2 ANQGSEA. Losses at the gene ends were 5 bases for V and 2 bases for J; bases not matched to a gene: 6. The CDR3 nucleotides are TGCAGCGTTTCTACCGGGACAGGCAATCAGCCCCAGCATTTT. Its translation: CSVSTGTGNQPQHF. The variable domain in full, completed from reference TRBV29-1 and TRBJ1-5, reads SAVISQKPSRDICQRGTSLTIQCQVDSQVTMMFWYRQQPGQSLTLIATANQGSEATYESGFVIDKFPISRPNLTFSTLTVSNMSPEDSSIYLCSVSTGTGNQPQHFGDGTRLSIL.

The chain has TRBV7-9 and TRBJ2-1; D gene uncertain. The CDR3 is made up of 14 amino acids. The germline gives CDR1 SEHNR, CDR2 FQNEAQ (reference sequence). The V end was cut by 0 bases, the J end by 4 bases, with 7 bases between. The CDR3 DNA is TGTGCCAGCAGCTTAGCCAAGACGTACAATGAGCAGTTCTTC. Translating it yields CASSLAKTYNEQFF.

This clone was seen once. The chain couples TRBV5-1 to TRBJ1-6, with D maybe TRBD1 (5 bases). V lost 0 bases, J lost 7 bases, and 14 bases lay in between. The CDR3 length is 16 residues. Germline assignment: CDR1 SGHRS and CDR2 YFSETQ. In nucleotides, the CDR3 is TGCGCCAGCAGCTTGGGTGGGACGGACCCCAATTCACCCCTCCACTTT. It yields the protein CASSLGGTDPNSPLHF.

CDR3 sequence reads: CASSRDRQETQYF. CDR3 sequence (DNA): TGTGCCAGCAGCCGAGACAGGCAAGAGACCCAGTACTTC. The chain links TRBV14 to TRBJ2-5; possible D gene TRBD1, 6 bases. Trimming shortened V by 4 bases and J by 2 bases, and 8 bases separated the two germline ends. The CDR3 loop spans 13 amino acids. Germline values: CDR1 SGHDN, CDR2 FVKESK. Using reference TRBV14 and TRBJ2-5 for the parts outside the CDR3, the full variable domain is EAGVTQFPSHSVIEKGQTVTLRCDPISGHDNLYWYRRVMGKEIKFLLHFVKESKQDESGMPNNRFLAERTGGTYSTLKVQPAELEDSGVYFCASSRDRQETQYFGPGTRLLVL.

The chain uses TRBV14 and TRBJ2-7, with a weak D call TRBD2 (5 bases). The V end lost 3 bases, the J end lost 6 bases, and 12 bases lay between the germline ends. This CDR3 spans 13 amino acids. In germline, CDR1 is SGHDN, CDR2 FVKESK. The CDR3 protein is CASSQLLGVEQYF. The CDR3 DNA reads TGTGCCAGCAGCCAGTTACTCGGGGTCGAGCAGTACTTC.